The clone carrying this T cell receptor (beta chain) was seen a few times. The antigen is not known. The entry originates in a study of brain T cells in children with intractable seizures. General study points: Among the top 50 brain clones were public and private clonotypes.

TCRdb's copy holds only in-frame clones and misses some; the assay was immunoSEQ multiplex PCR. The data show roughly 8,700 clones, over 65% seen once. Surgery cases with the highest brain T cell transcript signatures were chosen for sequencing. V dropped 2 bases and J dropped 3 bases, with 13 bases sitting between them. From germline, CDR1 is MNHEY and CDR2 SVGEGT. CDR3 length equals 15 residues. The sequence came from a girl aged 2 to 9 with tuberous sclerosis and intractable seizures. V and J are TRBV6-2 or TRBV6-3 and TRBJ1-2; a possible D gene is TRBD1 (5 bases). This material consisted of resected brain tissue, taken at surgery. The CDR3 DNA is TGTGCCAGCAGTTACATCAGGGTAGCTGACTATGGCTACACCTTC. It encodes CASSYIRVADYGYTF.